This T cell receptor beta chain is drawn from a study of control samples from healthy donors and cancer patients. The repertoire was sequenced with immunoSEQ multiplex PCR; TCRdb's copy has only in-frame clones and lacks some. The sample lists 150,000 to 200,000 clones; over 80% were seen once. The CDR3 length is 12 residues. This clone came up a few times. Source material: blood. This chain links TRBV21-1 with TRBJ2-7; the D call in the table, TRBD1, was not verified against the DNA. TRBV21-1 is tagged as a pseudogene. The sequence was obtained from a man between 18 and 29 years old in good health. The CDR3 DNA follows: TGTGCCAGCAGGAGTCCAGGTCACGAGCAGTACTTC. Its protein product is CASRSPGHEQYF.